The 16 T cell receptor beta chains reported below all come from one sample, sequenced in a study of blood T cell repertoires in COVID-19. Sequencing was performed with immunoSEQ multiplex PCR; in TCRdb, only in-frame clones are kept and a portion is missing. The table lists about 210,000 clones, around 82% of them singletons. The specimen was peripheral blood. The receptors were gathered from a woman aged 45-60 years with acute or convalescent COVID-19.

The V gene is TRBV5-8, the J gene TRBJ2-2, with D maybe TRBD1 (6 bases). V lost 8 bases to trimming and J lost 2 bases, with 19 bases between them. Germline V gene sequence: CDR1 SGHTS, CDR2 YDEGEE. The CDR3 has 16 residues. The CDR3 region is CASLQKQGLNTGELFF. DNA for the CDR3: TGTGCCAGTCTACAAAAACAGGGATTAAACACCGGGGAGCTGTTTTTT.

This clone appeared once. V gene TRBV28 combines with J gene TRBJ1-5; perhaps TRBD1 as D (6 bases). The germline CDR1 and CDR2 sequences are MDHEN and SYDVKM. Trimming removed 7 bases at V and 6 bases at J, with 10 bases between. CDR3 size: 12 residues. This CDR3 is CASKTGSQPQHF. DNA for the CDR3: TGTGCCAGCAAAACAGGGAGTCAGCCCCAGCATTTT.

This rearrangement joins TRBV30 to TRBJ2-1; weak D call: TRBD2 (6 bases). Trimming cost V 3 bases and J 6 bases, with 12 bases left between them. Germline CDR1 GTSNPN, CDR2 SVGIG (reference sequence). The CDR3 covers 13 residues. The DNA of the CDR3 is TGTGCCTGGAGGCGGGACCACATCAATGAGCAGTTCTTC. Translating gives CAWRRDHINEQFF.

This chain joins TRBV27 and TRBJ1-1; D gene unclear. Germline CDR1 MNHEY, CDR2 SMNVEV (reference sequence). CDR3 length equals 13 residues. The V and J ends lost 7 bases and 1 base respectively, with 10 bases between them. The CDR3 nucleotides read TGTGCCAGCACCCCACGAGGGAACACTGAAGCTTTCTTT. Amino acids: CASTPRGNTEAFF.

This rearrangement joins TRBV3-1 (or the pseudogene TRBV3-2) to TRBJ2-5; 14 nucleotides agree with TRBD2. Per germline, CDR1 LGHDT and CDR2 YNNKEL (reference sequence). The J segment lost 3 bases and the V segment lost 0 bases, leaving 15 bases of the junction unmatched. CDR3 size: 21 residues. The CDR3 is CASSQEVGTSGSQTGEETQYF. The CDR3 DNA reads TGTGCCAGCAGCCAAGAAGTAGGGACTAGCGGGAGTCAAACCGGGGAAGAGACCCAGTACTTC.

The chain couples TRBV19 to TRBJ2-1, with D perhaps TRBD2 (5 bases). V dropped 5 bases and J dropped 0 bases, with 17 bases sitting between them. This CDR3 is built from 17 residues. CDR1 is LNHDA, CDR2 SQIVND, per germline (reference sequence). The CDR3: CASSFRRAGNSYNEQFF. DNA of the CDR3: TGTGCCAGTAGTTTTAGGCGTGCGGGCAACTCCTACAATGAGCAGTTCTTC.

This chain links TRBV27 with TRBJ2-7; possible D gene TRBD1, 6 bases. The V gene lost 5 bases and the J gene lost 1 base, with 9 bases spanning the gap. CDR3 length equals 13 residues. Germline-derived CDR1 and CDR2 are MNHEY and SMNVEV (reference sequence). CDR3 sequence reads: CASSPQGSYEQYF. The CDR3 DNA follows: TGTGCCAGCAGTCCACAGGGATCCTACGAGCAGTACTTC.

This chain links TRBV4-2 with TRBJ2-1; D gene unclear. Germline CDR1 reads LGHNA; CDR2 reads YNFKEQ. V lost 6 bases to trimming and J lost 6 bases, with 15 bases between them. This CDR3 is built from 14 residues. CDR3 residues: CASSLLFGGNEQFF. The CDR3 coding sequence is TGTGCCAGCAGTCTCTTGTTCGGCGGCAATGAGCAGTTCTTC.

The chain employs TRBV5-1 and TRBJ1-5; no definite D call. CDR1 is SGHRS and CDR2 is YFSETQ in the germline V gene. V was trimmed by 4 bases and J by 7 bases, leaving 15 bases between them. The CDR3 covers 14 residues. In DNA, the CDR3 is TGCGCCAGCAGCCGGGCCGCCGGCGGGCAGCCCCAGCATTTT. Translation gives CASSRAAGGQPQHF.

The V call is TRBV25-1, the J call TRBJ2-3; weak D call: TRBD1 (6 bases). Germline CDR1 reads MGHDK; CDR2 reads SYGVNS. The V and J ends lost 3 bases and 0 bases respectively, with 10 bases between them. This CDR3 spans 15 amino acids. The CDR3 bases are TGTGCCAGCAGTGAGACAGGTTTCAGCACAGATACGCAGTATTTT. Its protein is CASSETGFSTDTQYF.

The CDR3 region is CASSGVSGDSSYNEQFF. CDR3 DNA: TGTGCCAGCAGTGGCGTTAGCGGGGACAGCTCCTACAATGAGCAGTTCTTC. The V gene is TRBV2, the J gene TRBJ2-1; tentatively, D is TRBD2 (8 bases). V lost 4 bases and J lost 0, with 16 bases in between. The CDR3 runs 17 residues. Germline V gene data show CDR1 as SNHLY and CDR2 as FYNNEI.

This clone was picked up one time. V is TRBV11-2 and J is TRBJ2-4; D is possibly TRBD2 (5 bases). The CDR3 has 14 residues. The V end lost 1 base, the J end lost 9 bases, and 13 bases lay between the germline ends. Germline CDR1 is SGHAT and CDR2 is FQNNGV. CDR3 protein: CASSLVLASSIQYF. The CDR3 DNA is TGTGCCAGCAGCTTAGTTTTGGCTAGCTCCATTCAGTACTTC.

This chain links TRBV27 with TRBJ1-4, with D uncertain. Per the germline V gene, CDR1 is MNHEY and CDR2 is SMNVEV (reference sequence). V gave up 4 bases and J gave up 8 bases, with 17 bases separating them. The CDR3 contains 15 residues. The CDR3 DNA reads as TGTGCCAGCAGTTCTGGAGGGAGGCCTAGCGAAAAACTGTTTTTT. This gives the protein CASSSGGRPSEKLFF.

About this clone itself: Relative to the germline gene, one junction end is altered; a read error may explain this. The chain links TRBV6-5 to TRBJ2-7, with a tentative D call TRBD2 (6 bases). CDR1 and CDR2 from the germline V gene are MNHEY and SVGAGI. The CDR3 consists of 14 residues. The CDR3 spells CVSSYRDSGYEQYF. The CDR3 nucleotides are TGTGTCAGCAGTTACCGGGACTCCGGATACGAGCAGTACTTC.

The chain joins TRBV28 to TRBJ1-6; possible D gene TRBD1, 5 bases. V was cut by 5 bases and J by 8 bases, with 16 bases left in between. The germline V gene encodes CDR1 MDHEN and CDR2 SYDVKM. This CDR3 has 15 amino acids. The CDR3 loop reads CASSPPAGRYSPLHF. The CDR3 DNA is TGTGCCAGCAGTCCCCCGGCAGGGAGGTATTCACCCCTCCACTTT. Combining the CDR3 with reference TRBV28 and TRBJ1-6 gives the whole variable domain DVKVTQSSRYLVKRTGEKVFLECVQDMDHENMFWYRQDPGLGLRLIYFSYDVKMKEKGDIPEGYSVSREKKERFSLILESASTNQTSMYLCASSPPAGRYSPLHFGNGTRLTVT.

The chain carries TRBV7-2 and TRBJ1-2; tentatively, D is TRBD1 (5 bases). This CDR3 is 14 amino acids long. The germline CDR1 and CDR2 sequences are SGHTA and FQGNSA. V was cut by 1 base and J by 4 bases, with 10 bases left in between. CDR3 residues: CASSLDGGAYGYTF. The CDR3 bases are TGTGCCAGCAGCTTAGATGGAGGGGCCTATGGCTACACCTTC.